This T cell receptor beta chain appears in the sequencing data of a study of shared clonotypes between healthy human individuals. At the level of the study: A couple of female and a few male donors aged 18 to 49 were enrolled. Findings and caveats of the study: Around 5% was the fraction of naive CD4 clonotypes found shared across four donors.

This clone was found a few times. Its specificity is unknown. Assay used: immunoSEQ multiplex PCR; TCRdb lists only in-frame clones, some missing. The sample yields 1,100,000 or so clones, about four fifths seen once. Germline trimming cut 5 bases from V and 0 bases from J; bases unmatched to any gene: 11. CDR1 and CDR2 from the germline V gene are LNHNV and YYDKDF (reference sequence). CDR3 length equals 19 residues. Source material: memory CD4+ T cells from PBMCs. Subset of the sample: CD45RA-negative fraction. The TCR was taken from a man aged 18-30 years in good health. Some clones in this sample may be carry-over from other donors' samples. The rearrangement uses TRBV15 and TRBJ2-4; TRBD1 matches at 12 bases. The CDR3 is CATSRLGQGAPLAKNIQYF. CDR3 in DNA: TGTGCCACCAGCCGTTTGGGACAGGGGGCGCCCCTAGCCAAAAACATTCAGTACTTC.